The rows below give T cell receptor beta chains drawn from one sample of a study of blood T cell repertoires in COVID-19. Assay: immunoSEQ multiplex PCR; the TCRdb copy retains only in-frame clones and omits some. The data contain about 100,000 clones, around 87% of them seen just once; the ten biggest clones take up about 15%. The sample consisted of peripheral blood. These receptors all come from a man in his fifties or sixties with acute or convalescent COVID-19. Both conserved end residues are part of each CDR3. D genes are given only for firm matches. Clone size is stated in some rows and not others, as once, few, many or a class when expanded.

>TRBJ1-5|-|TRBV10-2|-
CASSESGGWRENNQPQHF
TGCGCCAGCAGTGAGTCAGGGGGGTGGCGGGAGAACAATCAGCCCCAGCATTTT
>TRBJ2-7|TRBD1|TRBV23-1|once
CASSRGQGLSYEQYF
TGCGCCAGCAGTCGGGGACAGGGGTTGAGCTACGAGCAGTACTTC
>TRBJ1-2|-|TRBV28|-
CATLRGIYGYTF
TGTGCCACCCTAAGGGGAATCTATGGCTACACCTTC
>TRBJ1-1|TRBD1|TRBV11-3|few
CAAPQGTGGTEAFF
TGTGCCGCCCCACAGGGGACAGGCGGCACTGAAGCTTTCTTT
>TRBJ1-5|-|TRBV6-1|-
CASSEALGSNQPQHF
TGTGCCAGCAGTGAAGCGCTAGGAAGCAATCAGCCCCAGCATTTT
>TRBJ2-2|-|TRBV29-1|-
CSVTHRINTGELFF
TGCAGCGTTACACACAGGATAAACACCGGGGAGCTGTTTTTT
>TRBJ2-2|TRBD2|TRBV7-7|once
CASSAGLAGAGELFF
TGTGCCAGCAGCGCAGGACTAGCGGGAGCCGGGGAGCTGTTTTTT
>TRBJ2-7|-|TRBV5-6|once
CASSLTLAYEQYF
TGTGCCAGCAGCCTGACTCTTGCCTACGAGCAGTACTTC
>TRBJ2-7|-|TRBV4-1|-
CASSQASGAGYEQYF
TGCGCCAGCAGCCAAGCCTCGGGTGCCGGATACGAGCAGTACTTC
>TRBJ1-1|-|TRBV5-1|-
CASSTDSPNTEAFF
TGCGCCAGCAGCACAGACAGTCCGAACACTGAAGCTTTCTTT
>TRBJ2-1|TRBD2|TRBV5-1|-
CASSLGLAGPSNEQFF
TGCGCCAGCAGCTTGGGCCTAGCGGGCCCGAGCAATGAGCAGTTCTTC
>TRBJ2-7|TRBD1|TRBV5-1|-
CASSSRTGTLQEQYF
TGCGCCAGCAGCTCGCGGACAGGGACCTTGCAGGAGCAGTACTTC
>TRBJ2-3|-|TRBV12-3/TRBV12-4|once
CASRDSLTDTQYF
TGTGCCAGCAGGGACTCGCTCACAGATACGCAGTATTTT
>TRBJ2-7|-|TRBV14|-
CASSQGRGYEQYF
TGTGCCAGCAGCCAAGGAAGGGGGTACGAGCAGTACTTC
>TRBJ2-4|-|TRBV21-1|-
CASSRRGTGGSYIQYF
TGTGCCAGCAGCCGCCGAGGGACAGGAGGGAGTTACATTCAGTACTTC
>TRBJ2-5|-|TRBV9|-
CASSVGPGDGETQYF
TGTGCCAGCAGCGTAGGACCCGGGGATGGAGAGACCCAGTACTTC
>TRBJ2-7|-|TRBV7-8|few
CASSSGPEQYF
TGTGCCAGCAGCTCGGGTCCCGAGCAGTACTTC
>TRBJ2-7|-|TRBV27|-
CASGGPTYEQYF
TGTGCCAGCGGGGGCCCCACCTACGAGCAGTACTTC
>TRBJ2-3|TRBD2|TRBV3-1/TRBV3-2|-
CASSPTGAGAGTDTQYF
TGTGCCAGCAGCCCCACCGGGGCGGGAGCAGGCACAGATACGCAGTATTTT
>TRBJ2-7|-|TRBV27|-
CASSTRTGNWSYEQYF
TGTGCCAGCAGTACAAGAACAGGGAACTGGTCCTACGAGCAGTACTTC
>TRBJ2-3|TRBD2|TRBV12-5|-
CASDREGQLDTQYF
TGTGCTAGTGACCGGGAGGGCCAATTGGATACGCAGTATTTT
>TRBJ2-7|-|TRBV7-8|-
CASSPSEQYF
TGTGCCAGCAGCCCTAGCGAGCAGTACTTC
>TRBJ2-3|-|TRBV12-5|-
CASGFGTPVSKTDTQYF
TGTGCTAGTGGTTTCGGGACACCAGTAAGCAAGACAGATACGCAGTATTTT
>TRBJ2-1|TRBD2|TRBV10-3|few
CAISVVLAGSNEQFF
TGTGCCATCAGTGTGGTACTAGCGGGAAGTAATGAGCAGTTCTTC
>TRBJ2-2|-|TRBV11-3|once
CASSQGGSSNTGELFF
TGTGCCAGCAGCCAGGGGGGTAGCAGCAACACCGGGGAGCTGTTTTTT
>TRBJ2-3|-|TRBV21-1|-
CASSMVLGQVITDTQYF
TGTGCCAGCAGCATGGTTTTGGGACAGGTTATCACAGATACGCAGTATTTT
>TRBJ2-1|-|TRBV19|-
CASSIVGIAPNEQFF
TGTGCCAGTAGTATAGTCGGGATCGCTCCTAATGAGCAGTTCTTC